This TCR beta chain came from a study of T cells in Graves' hyperthyroidism and ophthalmopathy. There were TCR beta CDR3 regions amplified from RNA transcripts. In the first-round RT-PCR of the TCR CDR3, the HTBI primer set was used. TCRdb reprocessed the multiplex PCR reads with MiXCR, giving one entry per CDR3 protein. The data show about 250,000 distinct CDR3 sequences, roughly 22% seen once. In germline, CDR1 is MNHNS, CDR2 SASEGT. CDR3 size: 14 residues. Trimming took 8 bases from V and 6 from J, leaving 17 bases between them. This chain connects TRBV6-1 to TRBJ2-1; D not resolved. The sequenced sample was blood. The TCR was taken from a man aged 25-40 years with Graves' ophthalmopathy. DNA of the CDR3: TGTGCCAGCGGACCCCTCGCCGAGACCAATGAGCAGTTCTTC. Amino acids: CASGPLAETNEQFF.